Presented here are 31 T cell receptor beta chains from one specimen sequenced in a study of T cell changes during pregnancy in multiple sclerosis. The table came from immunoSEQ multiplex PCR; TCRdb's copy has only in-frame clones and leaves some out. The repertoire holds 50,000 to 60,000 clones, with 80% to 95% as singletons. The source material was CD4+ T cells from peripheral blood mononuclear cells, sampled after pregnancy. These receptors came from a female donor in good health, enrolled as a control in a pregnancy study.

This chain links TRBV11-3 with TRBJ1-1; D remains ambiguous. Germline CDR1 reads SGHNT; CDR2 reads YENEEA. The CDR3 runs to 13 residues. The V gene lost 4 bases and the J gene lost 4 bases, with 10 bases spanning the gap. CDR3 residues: CASSYKRGTEAFF. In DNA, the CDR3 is TGTGCCAGCAGCTATAAGCGGGGCACTGAAGCTTTCTTT.

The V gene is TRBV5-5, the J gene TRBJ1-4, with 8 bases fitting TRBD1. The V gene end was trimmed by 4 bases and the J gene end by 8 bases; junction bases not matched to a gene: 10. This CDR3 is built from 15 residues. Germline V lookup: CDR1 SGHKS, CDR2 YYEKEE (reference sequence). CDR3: CASSGIPGGREKLFF. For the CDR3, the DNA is TGTGCCAGCAGCGGGATCCCAGGGGGCAGGGAAAAACTGTTTTTT. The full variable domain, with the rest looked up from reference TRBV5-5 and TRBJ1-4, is DAGVTQSPTHLIKTRGQQVTLRCSPISGHKSVSWYQQVLGQGPQFIFQYYEKEERGRGNFPDRFSARQFPNYSSELNVNALLLGDSALYLCASSGIPGGREKLFFGSGTQLSVL.

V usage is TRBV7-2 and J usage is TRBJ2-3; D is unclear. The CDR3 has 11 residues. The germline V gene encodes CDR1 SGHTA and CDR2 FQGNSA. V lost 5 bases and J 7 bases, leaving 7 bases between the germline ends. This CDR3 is CASSIYNTQYF. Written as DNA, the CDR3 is TGTGCCAGCAGCATTTATAATACGCAGTATTTT.

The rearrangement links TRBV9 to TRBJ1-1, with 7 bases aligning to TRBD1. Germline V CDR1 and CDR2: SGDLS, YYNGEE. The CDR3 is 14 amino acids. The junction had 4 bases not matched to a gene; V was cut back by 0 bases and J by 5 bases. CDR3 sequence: CASSVGQGRTEAFF. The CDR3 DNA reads TGTGCCAGCAGCGTAGGACAGGGTAGGACTGAAGCTTTCTTT. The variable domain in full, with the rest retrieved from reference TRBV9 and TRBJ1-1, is DSGVTQTPKHLITATGQRVTLRCSPRSGDLSVYWYQQSLDQGLQFLIQYYNGEERAKGNILERFSAQQFPDLHSELNLSSLELGDSALYFCASSVGQGRTEAFFGQGTRLTVV.

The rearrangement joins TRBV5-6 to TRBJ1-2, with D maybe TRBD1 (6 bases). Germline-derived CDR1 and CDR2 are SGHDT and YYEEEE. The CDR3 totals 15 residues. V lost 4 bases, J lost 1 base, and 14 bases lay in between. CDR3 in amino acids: CASSKRTVNNYGYTF. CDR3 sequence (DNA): TGTGCCAGCAGCAAAAGGACAGTTAATAACTATGGCTACACCTTC.

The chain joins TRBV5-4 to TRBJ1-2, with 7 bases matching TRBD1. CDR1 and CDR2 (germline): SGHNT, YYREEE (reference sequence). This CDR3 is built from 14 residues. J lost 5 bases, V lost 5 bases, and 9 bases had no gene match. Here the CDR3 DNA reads TGTGCCAGCAGTGTAGGAGGGGGCGAATATGGCTACACCTTC. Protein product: CASSVGGGEYGYTF.

The CDR3 loop reads CASSLGLSAAEAFF. As DNA, the CDR3 is TGTGCCAGCAGCTTAGGGCTATCAGCGGCTGAAGCTTTCTTT. The genes are TRBV7-9 and TRBJ1-1, with unresolved D. This CDR3 is built from 14 residues. Germline assignment: CDR1 SEHNR and CDR2 FQNEAQ (reference sequence). V lost 1 base, J lost 6 bases, and 12 bases lay in between.

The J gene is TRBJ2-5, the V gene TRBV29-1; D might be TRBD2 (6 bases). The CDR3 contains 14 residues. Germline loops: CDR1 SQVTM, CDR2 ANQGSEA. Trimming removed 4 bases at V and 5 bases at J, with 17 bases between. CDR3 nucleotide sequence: TGCAGCGTTGTTAATACGGGCCGGGGGGAGACCCAGTACTTC. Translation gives CSVVNTGRGETQYF.

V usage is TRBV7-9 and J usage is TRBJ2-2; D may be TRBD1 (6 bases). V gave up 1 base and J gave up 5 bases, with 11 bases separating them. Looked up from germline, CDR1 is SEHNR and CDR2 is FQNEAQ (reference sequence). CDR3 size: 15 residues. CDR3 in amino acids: CASSLGDTATGELFF. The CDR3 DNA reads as TGTGCCAGCAGCTTAGGGGACACAGCGACCGGGGAGCTGTTTTTT.

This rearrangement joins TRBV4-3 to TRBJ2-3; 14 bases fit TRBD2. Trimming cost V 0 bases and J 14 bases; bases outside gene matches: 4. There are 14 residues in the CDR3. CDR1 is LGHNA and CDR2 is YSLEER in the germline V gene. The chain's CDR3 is CASSQDGGLAGVYF. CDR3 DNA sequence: TGCGCCAGCAGCCAAGATGGGGGACTAGCGGGGGTGTATTTT.

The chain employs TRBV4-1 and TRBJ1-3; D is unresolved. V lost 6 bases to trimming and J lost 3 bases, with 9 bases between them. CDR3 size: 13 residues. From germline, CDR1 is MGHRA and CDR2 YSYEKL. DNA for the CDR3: TGCGCCAGCAGTCGGGGTCATGGAAACACCATATATTTT. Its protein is CASSRGHGNTIYF.

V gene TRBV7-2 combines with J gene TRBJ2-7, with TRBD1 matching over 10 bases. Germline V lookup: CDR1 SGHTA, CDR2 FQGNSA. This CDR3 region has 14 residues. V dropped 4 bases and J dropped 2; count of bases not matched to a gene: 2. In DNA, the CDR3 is TGTGCCAGCAGCTGGGGACAGGGGCCCTACGAGCAGTACTTC. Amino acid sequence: CASSWGQGPYEQYF.

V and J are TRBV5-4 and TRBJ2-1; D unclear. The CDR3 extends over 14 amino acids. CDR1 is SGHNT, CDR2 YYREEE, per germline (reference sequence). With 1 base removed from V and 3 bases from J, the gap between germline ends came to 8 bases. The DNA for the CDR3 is TGTGCCAGCAGCTTGAGAGGTATCTACAATGAGCAGTTCTTC. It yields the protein CASSLRGIYNEQFF.

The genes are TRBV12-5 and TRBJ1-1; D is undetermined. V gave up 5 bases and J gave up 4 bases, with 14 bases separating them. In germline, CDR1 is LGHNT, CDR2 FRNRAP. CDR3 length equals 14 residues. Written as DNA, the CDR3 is TGTGCTAGTGGTAGACTGAAAGGGAGCACTGAAGCTTTCTTT. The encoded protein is CASGRLKGSTEAFF.

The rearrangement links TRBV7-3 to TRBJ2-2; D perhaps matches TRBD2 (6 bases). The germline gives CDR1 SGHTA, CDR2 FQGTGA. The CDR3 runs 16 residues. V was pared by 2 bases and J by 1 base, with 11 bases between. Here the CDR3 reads CASSLRPGENTGELFF. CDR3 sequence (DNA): TGTGCCAGCAGCTTACGTCCGGGGGAGAACACCGGGGAGCTGTTTTTT.

CDR3 amino acids: CATSRVRGQGTRSANTIYF. The CDR3 DNA is TGTGCCACCAGCAGAGTTAGGGGACAGGGAACTCGGAGCGCCAACACCATATATTTT. The rearrangement uses TRBV15 and TRBJ1-3; 9 bases fit TRBD1. This CDR3 is 19 amino acids long. Germline-derived CDR1 and CDR2 are LNHNV and YYDKDF (reference sequence). V was pared by 1 base and J by 7 bases, with 17 bases of the junction left unmatched.

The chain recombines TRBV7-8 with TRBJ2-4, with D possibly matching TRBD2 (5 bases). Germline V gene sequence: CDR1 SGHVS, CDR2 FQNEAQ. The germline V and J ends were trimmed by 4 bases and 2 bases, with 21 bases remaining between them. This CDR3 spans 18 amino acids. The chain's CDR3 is CASSSLMGNRGTKNIQYF. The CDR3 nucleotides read TGTGCCAGCAGCTCCCTAATGGGCAATCGAGGGACCAAAAACATTCAGTACTTC.

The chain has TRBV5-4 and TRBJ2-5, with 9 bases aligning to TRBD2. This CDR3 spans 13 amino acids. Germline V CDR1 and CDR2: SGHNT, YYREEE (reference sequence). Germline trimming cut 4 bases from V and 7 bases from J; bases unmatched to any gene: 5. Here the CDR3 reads CASSSGGRGTQYF. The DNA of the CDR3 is TGTGCCAGCAGCAGCGGGGGGCGGGGGACCCAGTACTTC. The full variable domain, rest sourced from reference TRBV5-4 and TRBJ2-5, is ETGVTQSPTHLIKTRGQQVTLRCSSQSGHNTVSWYQQALGQGPQFIFQYYREEENGRGNFPPRFSGLQFPNYSSELNVNALELDDSALYLCASSSGGRGTQYFGPGTRLLVL.

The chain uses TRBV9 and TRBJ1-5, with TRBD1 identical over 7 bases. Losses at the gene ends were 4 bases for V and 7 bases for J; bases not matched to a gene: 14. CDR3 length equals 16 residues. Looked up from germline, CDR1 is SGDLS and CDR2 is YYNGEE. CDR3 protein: CASSQSDRKGYQPQHF. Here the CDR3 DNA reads TGTGCCAGCAGCCAATCGGACAGGAAGGGATACCAGCCCCAGCATTTT.

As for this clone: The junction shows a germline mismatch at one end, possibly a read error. The CDR3 loop is CASSSSGLGSYEQYF. The CDR3 region has the DNA TGTGCTAGCAGCTCATCAGGGTTGGGGTCCTACGAGCAGTACTTC. V is TRBV7-7 and J is TRBJ2-7; tentative D call: TRBD1 (5 bases). Germline loops: CDR1 SSHAT, CDR2 FNYEAQ (reference sequence). The CDR3 loop spans 15 amino acids. The whole variable domain, filled in from reference TRBV7-7 and TRBJ2-7, reads GAGVSQSPRYKVTKRGQDVTLRCDPISSHATLYWYQQALGQGPEFLTYFNYEAQPDKSGLPSDRFSAERPEGSISTLTIQRTEQRDSAMYRCASSSSGLGSYEQYFGPGTRLTVT.

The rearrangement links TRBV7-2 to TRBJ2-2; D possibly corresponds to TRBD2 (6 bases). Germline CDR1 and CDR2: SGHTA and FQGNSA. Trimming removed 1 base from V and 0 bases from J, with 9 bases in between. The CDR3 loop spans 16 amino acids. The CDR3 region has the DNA TGTGCCAGCAGCTTAGAAGGCGGGACGAACACCGGGGAGCTGTTTTTT. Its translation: CASSLEGGTNTGELFF. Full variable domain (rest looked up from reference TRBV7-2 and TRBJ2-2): GAGVSQSPSNKVTEKGKDVELRCDPISGHTALYWYRQSLGQGLEFLIYFQGNSAPDKSGLPSDRFSAERTGGSVSTLTIQRTQQEDSAVYLCASSLEGGTNTGELFFGEGSRLTVL.

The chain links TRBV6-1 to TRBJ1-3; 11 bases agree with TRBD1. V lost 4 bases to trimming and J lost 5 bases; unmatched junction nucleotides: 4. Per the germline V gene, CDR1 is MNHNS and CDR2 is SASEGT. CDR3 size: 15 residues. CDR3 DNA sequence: TGTGCCAGCAGTGCCGGGACAGGGGGTAGAAACACCATATATTTT. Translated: CASSAGTGGRNTIYF.

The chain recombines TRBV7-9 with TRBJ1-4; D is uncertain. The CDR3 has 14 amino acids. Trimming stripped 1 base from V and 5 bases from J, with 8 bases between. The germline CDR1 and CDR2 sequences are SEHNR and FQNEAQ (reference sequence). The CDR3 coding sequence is TGTGCCAGCAGCTTAGAGCGTTCGAATGAAAAACTGTTTTTT. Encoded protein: CASSLERSNEKLFF.

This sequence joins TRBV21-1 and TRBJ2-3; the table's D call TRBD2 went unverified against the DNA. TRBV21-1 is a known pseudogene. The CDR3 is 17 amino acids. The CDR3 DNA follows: TGTGCCAGCAGCAAAGAGGGAGCGAATGCTCGCACAGATACGCAGTATTTT. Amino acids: CASSKEGANARTDTQYF.

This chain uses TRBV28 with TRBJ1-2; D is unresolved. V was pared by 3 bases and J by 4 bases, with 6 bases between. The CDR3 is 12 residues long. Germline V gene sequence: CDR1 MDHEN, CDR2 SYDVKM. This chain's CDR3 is CASSFGAYGYTF. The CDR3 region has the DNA TGTGCCAGCAGTTTCGGAGCCTATGGCTACACCTTC.

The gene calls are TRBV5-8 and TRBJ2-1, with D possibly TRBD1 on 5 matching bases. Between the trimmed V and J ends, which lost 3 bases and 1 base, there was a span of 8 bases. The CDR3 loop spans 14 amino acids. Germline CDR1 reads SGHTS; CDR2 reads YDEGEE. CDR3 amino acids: CASSSGFSYNEQFF. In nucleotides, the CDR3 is TGTGCCAGCAGCTCAGGGTTTTCCTACAATGAGCAGTTCTTC.

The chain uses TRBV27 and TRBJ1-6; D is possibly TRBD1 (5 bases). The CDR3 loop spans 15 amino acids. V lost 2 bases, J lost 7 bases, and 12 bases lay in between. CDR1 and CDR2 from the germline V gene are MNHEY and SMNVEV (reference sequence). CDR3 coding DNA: TGTGCCAGCAGTTTAGATTGGACAACCAATTCACCCCTCCACTTT. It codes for CASSLDWTTNSPLHF.

The chain's CDR3 is CASLGQGKGTQYF. The CDR3 bases are TGTGCCAGCCTGGGACAGGGGAAGGGGACCCAGTACTTC. V is TRBV7-2 and J is TRBJ2-5, with 10 bases fitting TRBD1. The junction had 7 bases not matched to a gene; V was cut back by 8 bases and J by 7 bases. CDR1 is SGHTA, CDR2 FQGNSA, per germline. The CDR3 length is 13 residues.

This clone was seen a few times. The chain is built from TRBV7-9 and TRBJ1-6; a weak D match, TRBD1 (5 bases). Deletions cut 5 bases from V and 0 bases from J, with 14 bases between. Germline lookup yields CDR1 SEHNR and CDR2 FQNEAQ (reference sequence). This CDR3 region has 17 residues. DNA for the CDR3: TGTGCCAGCAGCCCCCGACAGACGAGCTCCTATAATTCACCCCTCCACTTT. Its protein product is CASSPRQTSSYNSPLHF. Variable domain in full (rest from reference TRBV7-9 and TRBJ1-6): DTGVSQNPRHKITKRGQNVTFRCDPISEHNRLYWYRQTLGQGPEFLTYFQNEAQLEKSRLLSDRFSAERPKGSFSTLEIQRTEQGDSAMYLCASSPRQTSSYNSPLHFGNGTRLTVT.

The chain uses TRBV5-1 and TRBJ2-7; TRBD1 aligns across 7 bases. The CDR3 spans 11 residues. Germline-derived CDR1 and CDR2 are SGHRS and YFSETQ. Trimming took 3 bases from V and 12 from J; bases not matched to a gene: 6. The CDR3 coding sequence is TGCGCCAGCAGCTCATCCCGGGACAGGTACTTC. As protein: CASSSSRDRYF.

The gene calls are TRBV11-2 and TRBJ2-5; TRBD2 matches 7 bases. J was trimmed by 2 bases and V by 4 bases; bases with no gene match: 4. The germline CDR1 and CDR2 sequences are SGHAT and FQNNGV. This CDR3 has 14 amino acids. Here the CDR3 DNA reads TGTGCCAGCAGCTCTGGACTAGTGCAAGAGACCCAGTACTTC. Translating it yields CASSSGLVQETQYF. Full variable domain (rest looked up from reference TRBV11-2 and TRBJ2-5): EAGVAQSPRYKIIEKRQSVAFWCNPISGHATLYWYQQILGQGPKLLIQFQNNGVVDDSQLPKDRFSAERLKGVDSTLKIQPAKLEDSAVYLCASSSGLVQETQYFGPGTRLLVL.